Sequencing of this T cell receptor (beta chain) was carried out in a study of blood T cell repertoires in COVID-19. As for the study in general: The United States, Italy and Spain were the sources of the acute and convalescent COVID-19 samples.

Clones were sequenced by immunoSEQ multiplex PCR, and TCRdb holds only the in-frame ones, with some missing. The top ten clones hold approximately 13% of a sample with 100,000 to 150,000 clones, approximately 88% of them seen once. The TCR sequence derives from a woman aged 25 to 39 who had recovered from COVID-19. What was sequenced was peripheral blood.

CDR3 DNA: TGTGCCAGCAGCTTAGCCAGGACAGGGTTGGCGAAGAATCAGCCCCAGCATTTT. It encodes CASSLARTGLAKNQPQHF. The rearrangement uses TRBV7-8 and TRBJ1-5; 8 bases fit TRBD1. The CDR3 runs 18 residues. The V gene end was trimmed by 0 bases and the J gene end by 4 bases; junction bases not matched to a gene: 11. Germline CDR1 is SGHVS and CDR2 is FQNEAQ.